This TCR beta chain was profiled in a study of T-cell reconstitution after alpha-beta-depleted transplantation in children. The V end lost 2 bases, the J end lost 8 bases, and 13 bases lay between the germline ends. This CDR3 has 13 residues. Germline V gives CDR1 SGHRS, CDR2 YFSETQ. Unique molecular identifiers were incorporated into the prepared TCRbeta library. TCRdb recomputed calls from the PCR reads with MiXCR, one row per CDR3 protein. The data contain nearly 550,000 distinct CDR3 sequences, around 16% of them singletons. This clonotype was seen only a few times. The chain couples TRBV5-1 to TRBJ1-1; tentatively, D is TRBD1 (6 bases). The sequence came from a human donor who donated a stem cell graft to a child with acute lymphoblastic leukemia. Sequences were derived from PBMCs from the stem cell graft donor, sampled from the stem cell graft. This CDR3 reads CASSFQTGTEAFF. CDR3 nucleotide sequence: TGCGCCAGCAGCTTCCAGACCGGGACAGAAGCTTTCTTT.